A selection of T cell receptor beta chains follows, all from one sample in a study of T cells in Graves' hyperthyroidism and ophthalmopathy. MiXCR was run by TCRdb on the multiplex PCR reads, yielding one entry per CDR3 protein. Of 350,000 to 400,000 distinct CDR3 sequences listed, about 18% were seen once; the top ten hold 40% to 45%. The sequenced material came from blood. All receptors derive from a man aged 18 to 30 with Graves' ophthalmopathy. Both conserved end residues are part of each CDR3. The D gene is left open where the match is weak. Clone size, where shown, is once, few, many, or a class for clones that have expanded.

v_call	d_call	clone_size	j_call	cdr3_aa	cdr3_nt
TRBV6-1	-	many	TRBJ2-7	CASSEVGVGYEQYF	TGTGCCAGCAGTGAAGTGGGGGTAGGCTACGAGCAGTACTTC
TRBV19	TRBD1	few	TRBJ1-6	CASSIVQGGNSPLHF	TGTGCCAGTAGTATAGTACAGGGGGGGAATTCACCCCTCCACTTT
TRBV27	TRBD1	-	TRBJ1-4	CASSPLRGDRGEKLFF	TGTGCCAGCAGTCCGCTACGGGGGGACAGAGGAGAAAAACTGTTTTTT
TRBV4-1	-	-	TRBJ2-7	CASSQVSGPTYEQYF	TGCGCCAGCAGCCAAGTCTCGGGCCCGACCTACGAGCAGTACTTC
TRBV6-2/TRBV6-3	-	many	TRBJ2-5	CASRTPADYIQETQYF	TGTGCCAGCCGTACCCCGGCGGACTACATACAAGAGACCCAGTACTTC
TRBV20-1	-	many	TRBJ2-3	CSARKGPFTDTQYF	TGCAGTGCTAGAAAAGGACCCTTCACAGATACGCAGTATTTT
TRBV3-1	TRBD1	many	TRBJ2-7	CASSQEGTGVEQYF	TGTGCCAGCAGCCAAGAAGGGACAGGGGTCGAGCAGTACTTC
TRBV5-8	-	-	TRBJ1-5	CASSYQGEGQPQHF	TGTGCCAGCAGCTACCAGGGCGAGGGTCAGCCCCAGCATTTT
TRBV12-3/TRBV12-4	TRBD1	-	TRBJ2-1	CASRGQSLFNEQFF	TGTGCCAGCAGGGGACAGTCTTTGTTCAATGAGCAGTTCTTC
TRBV18	-	many	TRBJ1-1	CASSPVQDTEAFF	TGTGCCAGCTCACCCGTACAGGACACTGAAGCTTTCTTT
TRBV6-1	-	-	TRBJ2-2	CASKGGLANTGELFF	TGTGCCAGCAAGGGGGGGTTAGCGAACACCGGGGAGCTGTTTTTT
TRBV7-9	-	many	TRBJ2-7	CASRQGTDHTYEQYF	TGTGCCAGCAGGCAAGGGACGGACCATACCTACGAGCAGTACTTC
TRBV6-1	-	-	TRBJ2-7	CASSEKSGSPGEQYF	TGTGCCAGCAGTGAAAAGAGTGGCTCCCCGGGGGAGCAGTACTTC
TRBV9	-	few	TRBJ2-7	CASSPTGGTYEQYF	TGTGCCAGCAGCCCGACGGGGGGCACCTACGAGCAGTACTTC
TRBV12-3/TRBV12-4	TRBD1	many	TRBJ1-1	CASSPEGTVRTEAFF	TGTGCCAGCAGTCCCGAGGGGACAGTAAGGACTGAAGCTTTCTTT
TRBV2	-	many	TRBJ1-5	CASSGGGEWAQPQHF	TGTGCCAGCTCCGGCGGGGGGGAATGGGCTCAGCCCCAGCATTTT
TRBV27	-	-	TRBJ2-7	CASSLSVDSSYEQYF	TGTGCCAGCAGTTTATCGGTGGACTCTTCCTACGAGCAGTACTTC